Given below is one T cell receptor beta chain in context. Per the original data handling: Reference gene primers were amplified, and this amplification served to estimate nucleated cell counts. Produced via immunoSEQ multiplex PCR; TCRdb's table is partial and in-frame only. V and J calls and clone size follow that table, whereas D and trimming were derived from the DNA. The table has about 25,000 clones, about 89% seen once. This record comes from a study of blood T cell repertoires in COVID-19. Across the study: Spain, Italy and the United States supplied samples that represented acute and convalescent COVID-19. PBMCs, B-cell-depleted T cells, or T cells provided the cDNA or gDNA that made up the material.

In germline, CDR1 is WNHNN, CDR2 SYGVQD (reference sequence). This CDR3 has 13 amino acids. Trimming cost V 4 bases and J 0 bases, with 6 bases left between them. One Seattle source followed patients from active infection through their disease course. The clonotype originates from a man in his 70s with COVID-19, enrolled during active disease. Sequenced input: peripheral blood. The chain carries TRBV10-1 and TRBJ2-5; D gene unclear. CDR3 in DNA: TGCGCCAGCAGTGGACACCACCAAGAGACCCAGTACTTC. Amino acid sequence: CASSGHHQETQYF.